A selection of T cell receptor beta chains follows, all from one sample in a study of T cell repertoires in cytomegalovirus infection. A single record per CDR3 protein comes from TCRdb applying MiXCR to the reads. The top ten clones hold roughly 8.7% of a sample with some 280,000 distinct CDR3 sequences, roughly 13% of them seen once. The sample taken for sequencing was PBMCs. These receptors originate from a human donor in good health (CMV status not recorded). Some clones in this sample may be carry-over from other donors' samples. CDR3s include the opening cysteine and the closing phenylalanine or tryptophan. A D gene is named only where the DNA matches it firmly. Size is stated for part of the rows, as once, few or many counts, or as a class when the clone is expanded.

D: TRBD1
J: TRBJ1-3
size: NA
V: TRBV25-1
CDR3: CASSGGTASSGNTIYF
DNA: TGTGCCAGCAGTGGAGGGACAGCAAGTTCTGGAAACACCATATATTTT

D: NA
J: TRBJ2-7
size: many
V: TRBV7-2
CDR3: CASSLAGVRGQYF
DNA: TGTGCCAGCAGCTTAGCGGGGGTCAGGGGGCAGTACTTC

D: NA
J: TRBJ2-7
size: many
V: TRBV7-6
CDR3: CASSPPSGVMNYEQYF
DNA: TGTGCCAGCAGCCCCCCGTCGGGGGTTATGAACTACGAGCAGTACTTC

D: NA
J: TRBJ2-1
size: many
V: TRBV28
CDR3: CASTPLPGSSYNEQFF
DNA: TGTGCCAGCACCCCTCTCCCAGGGAGCTCCTACAATGAGCAGTTCTTC

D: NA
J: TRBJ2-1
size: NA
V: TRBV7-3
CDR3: CASSPPPGEQFF
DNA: TGTGCCAGCAGCCCCCCCCCCGGAGAGCAGTTCTTC

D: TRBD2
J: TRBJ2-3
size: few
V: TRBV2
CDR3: CASSLAGYTDTQYF
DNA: TGTGCCAGCAGTCTAGCGGGCTACACAGATACGCAGTATTTT

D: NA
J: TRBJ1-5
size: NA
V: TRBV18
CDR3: CASSPLSGNQPQHF
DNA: TGTGCCAGCTCACCACTGTCAGGCAATCAGCCCCAGCATTTT

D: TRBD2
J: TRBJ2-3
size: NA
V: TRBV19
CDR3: CASNPGLASDTQYF
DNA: TGTGCCAGTAATCCGGGACTAGCGTCAGATACGCAGTATTTT

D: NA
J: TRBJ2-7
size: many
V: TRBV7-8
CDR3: CASSQGQGLYEQYF
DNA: TGTGCCAGCAGCCAGGGTCAGGGGTTATACGAGCAGTACTTC

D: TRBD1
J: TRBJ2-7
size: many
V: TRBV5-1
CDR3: CASSYRQGLNEQYF
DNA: TGCGCCAGCAGCTACAGACAGGGGTTGAACGAGCAGTACTTC

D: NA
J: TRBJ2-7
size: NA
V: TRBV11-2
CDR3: CASSKWDSEQYF
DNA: TGTGCCAGCAGCAAATGGGATTCGGAGCAGTACTTC

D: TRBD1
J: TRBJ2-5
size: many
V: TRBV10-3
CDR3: CAISPGPDREIETQYF
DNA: TGTGCCATCAGCCCCGGCCCGGACAGGGAGATCGAGACCCAGTACTTC

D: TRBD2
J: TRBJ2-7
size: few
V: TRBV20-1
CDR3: CSAGGTSGGISYSYEQYF
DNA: TGCAGTGCTGGGGGGACTAGCGGGGGGATTAGTTACTCCTACGAGCAGTACTTC

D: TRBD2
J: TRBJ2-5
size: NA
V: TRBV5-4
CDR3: CASSASSTGGQETQYF
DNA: TGTGCCAGCAGCGCCTCTTCGACGGGAGGACAAGAGACCCAGTACTTC

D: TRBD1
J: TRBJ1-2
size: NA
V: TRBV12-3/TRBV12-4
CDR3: CASSLRRDRVLGYTF
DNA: TGTGCCAGCAGTTTACGCCGGGACAGGGTTCTTGGCTACACCTTC

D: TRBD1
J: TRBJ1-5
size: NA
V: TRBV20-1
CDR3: CSARGSTGGHQPQHF
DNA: TGCAGTGCTAGAGGGTCGACAGGGGGCCATCAGCCCCAGCATTTT

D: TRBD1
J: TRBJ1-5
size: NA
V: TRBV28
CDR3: CATTTGTVNQPQHF
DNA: TGTGCCACTACTACTGGGACAGTCAATCAGCCCCAGCATTTT

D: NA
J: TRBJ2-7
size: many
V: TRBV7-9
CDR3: CASRTRILMYEQYF
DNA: TGTGCCAGCAGAACTCGTATCCTGATGTACGAGCAGTACTTC

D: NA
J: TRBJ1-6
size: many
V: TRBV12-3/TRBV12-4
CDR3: CASSSQDYNSPLHF
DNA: TGTGCCAGCAGTTCTCAGGATTATAATTCACCCCTCCACTTT

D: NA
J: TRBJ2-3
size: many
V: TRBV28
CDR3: CASSLFSSGSTDTQYF
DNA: TGTGCCAGCAGTTTATTTTCAAGCGGGAGCACAGATACGCAGTATTTT

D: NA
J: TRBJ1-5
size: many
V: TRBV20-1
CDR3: CSARDQARASNQPQHF
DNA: TGCAGTGCTAGAGATCAGGCAAGGGCTAGCAATCAGCCCCAGCATTTT

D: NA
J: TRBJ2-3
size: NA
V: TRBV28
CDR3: CASSSLGAKSTDTQYF
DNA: TGTGCCAGCAGTTCCTTAGGTGCCAAGAGCACAGATACGCAGTATTTT

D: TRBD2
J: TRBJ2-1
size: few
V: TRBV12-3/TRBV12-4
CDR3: CASTDPGTSGSNEQFF
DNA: TGTGCCAGCACCGACCCCGGGACTAGCGGGAGCAATGAGCAGTTCTTC

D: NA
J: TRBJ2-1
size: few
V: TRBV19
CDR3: CASSGARNNEQFF
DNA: TGTGCCAGTAGCGGAGCAAGAAACAATGAGCAGTTCTTC

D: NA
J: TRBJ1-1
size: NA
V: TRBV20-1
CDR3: CSPKGPAGDTEAFF
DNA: TGCAGTCCAAAGGGGCCCGCGGGGGACACTGAAGCTTTCTTT

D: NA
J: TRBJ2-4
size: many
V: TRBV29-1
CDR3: CSGSGSGENIQYF
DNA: TGCAGCGGCTCGGGATCCGGGGAAAACATTCAGTACTTC

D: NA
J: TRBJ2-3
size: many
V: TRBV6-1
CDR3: CASSYGELTDTQYF
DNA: TGTGCCAGCAGTTATGGCGAGCTCACAGATACGCAGTATTTT

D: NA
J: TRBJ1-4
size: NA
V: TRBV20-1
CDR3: CSAHCPPTNEKLFF
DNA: TGCAGTGCCCACTGCCCACCCACAAATGAAAAACTGTTTTTT

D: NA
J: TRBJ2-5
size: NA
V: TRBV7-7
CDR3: CASSPATETQYF
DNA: TGTGCTAGCAGCCCAGCCACGGAGACCCAGTACTTC

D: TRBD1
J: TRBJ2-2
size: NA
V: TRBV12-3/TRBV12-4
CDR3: CASSYRQGAAGELFF
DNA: TGTGCCAGCAGCTATCGACAGGGGGCCGCCGGGGAGCTGTTTTTT

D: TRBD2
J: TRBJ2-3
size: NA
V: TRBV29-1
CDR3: CSVEDGGTDTQYF
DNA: TGCAGCGTTGAAGACGGGGGGACAGATACGCAGTATTTT

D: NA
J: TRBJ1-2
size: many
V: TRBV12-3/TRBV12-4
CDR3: CASPGSGAANYGYTF
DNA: TGTGCCAGTCCCGGGTCGGGGGCAGCTAACTATGGCTACACCTTC